The source of this T cell receptor beta chain is a study of OX40 agonist ivuxolimab in advanced cancers. Using immunoSEQ multiplex PCR, the repertoire was profiled, and TCRdb retains in-frame clones only, with some absent. The repertoire consists of 66,000 or so clones, with approximately 86% occurring once and the leading ten covering around 2.2%. In its sample, this clone was seen a few times. This CDR3 has 16 amino acids. V lost 0 bases to trimming and J lost 2 bases, with 11 bases between them. CDR1 and CDR2 from the germline V gene are KGHSH and LQKENI. The specimen was CD4+ or CD8+ T cells sorted from blood, collected in a trial of the OX40 agonist ivuxolimab. The source of this sequence is an adult with an advanced solid tumor such as melanoma, head and neck, liver or kidney cancer. This rearrangement joins TRBV18 to TRBJ1-5, with D hard to call. CDR3 in amino acids: CASSPPDSIGNQPQHF. CDR3 bases: TGTGCCAGCTCACCACCGGATAGCATTGGCAATCAGCCCCAGCATTTT.